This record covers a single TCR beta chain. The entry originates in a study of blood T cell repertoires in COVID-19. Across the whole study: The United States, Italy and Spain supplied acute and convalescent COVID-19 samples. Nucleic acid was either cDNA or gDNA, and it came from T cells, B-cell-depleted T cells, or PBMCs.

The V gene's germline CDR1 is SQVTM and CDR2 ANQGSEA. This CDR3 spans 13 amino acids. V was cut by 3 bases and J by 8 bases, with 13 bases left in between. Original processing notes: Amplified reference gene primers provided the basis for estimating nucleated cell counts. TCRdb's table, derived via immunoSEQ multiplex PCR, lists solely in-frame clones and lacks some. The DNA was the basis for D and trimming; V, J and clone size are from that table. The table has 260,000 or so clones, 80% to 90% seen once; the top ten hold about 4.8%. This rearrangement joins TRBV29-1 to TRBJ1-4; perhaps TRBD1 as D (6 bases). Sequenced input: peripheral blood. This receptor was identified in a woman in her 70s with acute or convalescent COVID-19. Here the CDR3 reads CSVDTGRGEKLFF. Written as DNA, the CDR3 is TGCAGCGTTGATACAGGGAGAGGCGAAAAACTGTTTTTT. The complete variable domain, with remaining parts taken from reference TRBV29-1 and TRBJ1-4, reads SAVISQKPSRDICQRGTSLTIQCQVDSQVTMMFWYRQQPGQSLTLIATANQGSEATYESGFVIDKFPISRPNLTFSTLTVSNMSPEDSSIYLCSVDTGRGEKLFFGSGTQLSVL.